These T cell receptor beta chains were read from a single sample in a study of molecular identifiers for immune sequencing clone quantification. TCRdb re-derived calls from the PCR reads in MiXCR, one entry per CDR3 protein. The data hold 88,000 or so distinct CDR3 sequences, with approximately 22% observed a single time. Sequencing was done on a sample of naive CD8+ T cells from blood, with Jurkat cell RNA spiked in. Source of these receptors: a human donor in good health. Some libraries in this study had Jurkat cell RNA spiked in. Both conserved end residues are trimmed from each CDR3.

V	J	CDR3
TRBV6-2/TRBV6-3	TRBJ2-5	ASSFEYQETQY
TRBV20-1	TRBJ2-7	SARDQGDPNPYEQY
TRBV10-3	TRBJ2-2	AISESGTGELF
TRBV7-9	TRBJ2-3	ASSSIMAPSTDTQY
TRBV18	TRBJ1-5	ASSPTDGRVGNQPQH
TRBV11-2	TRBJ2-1	ASSLDRRGYNEQF
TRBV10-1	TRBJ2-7	ARRTSGYYEQY
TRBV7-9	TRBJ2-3	ASSDGLVSDTQY
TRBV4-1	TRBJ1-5	ASSQIPEGPRPQH
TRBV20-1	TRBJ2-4	SAKLDSMMYIQY
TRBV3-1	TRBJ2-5	ASSQVGPMTQY
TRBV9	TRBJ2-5	ASSGGDLETQY
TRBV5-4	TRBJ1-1	ASSVTQIMNTEAF
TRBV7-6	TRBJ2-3	ASSLVAGTRFGDTQY